Listed below are T cell receptor beta chains from one sample, sequenced in a study of shared clonotypes between healthy human individuals. Generated by immunoSEQ multiplex PCR, the TCRdb table keeps only in-frame clones and is missing some. The sample has 2 million to 2.5 million clones, over 85% seen once. The sample taken for sequencing was naive CD8+ T cells sorted from blood. These receptors came from a young man in good health. The conserved cysteine and the conserved F or W are not part of the CDR3 here. The size entry is marked missing in some rows and otherwise reads once, few, many or a size class.

clone_size: .; j_call: TRBJ2-7; v_call: TRBV6-1; cdr3_aa: ASSEPAGQTYEQY
clone_size: .; j_call: TRBJ2-1; v_call: TRBV19; cdr3_aa: ASSAYNEQF
clone_size: .; j_call: TRBJ1-3; v_call: TRBV6-1; cdr3_aa: ASSEDRTSGNTIY
clone_size: .; j_call: TRBJ2-2; v_call: TRBV15; cdr3_aa: ATSRGQGSGELF
clone_size: .; j_call: TRBJ2-1; v_call: TRBV5-8; cdr3_aa: ASSSGTGGFNEQF
clone_size: .; j_call: TRBJ2-2; v_call: TRBV5-4; cdr3_aa: ASSLNGPTGELF
clone_size: .; j_call: TRBJ2-2; v_call: TRBV29-1; cdr3_aa: SARDNTGELF
clone_size: .; j_call: TRBJ2-7; v_call: TRBV7-9; cdr3_aa: ASSPGTSIHEQY
clone_size: .; j_call: TRBJ1-5; v_call: TRBV6-5; cdr3_aa: ASSPGLPQPQH
clone_size: once; j_call: TRBJ2-7; v_call: TRBV11-2; cdr3_aa: ASSSRGATYEQY
clone_size: .; j_call: TRBJ1-5; v_call: TRBV15; cdr3_aa: ATSEGPNQPQH
clone_size: .; j_call: TRBJ1-2; v_call: TRBV2; cdr3_aa: ASIPRDTTHYGYT
clone_size: .; j_call: TRBJ2-7; v_call: TRBV7-2; cdr3_aa: ASSWGQAYEQY
clone_size: .; j_call: TRBJ2-3; v_call: TRBV5-6; cdr3_aa: ASSLELGAGTDTQY
clone_size: .; j_call: TRBJ2-5; v_call: TRBV28; cdr3_aa: ATSGGSGQETQY
clone_size: .; j_call: TRBJ1-2; v_call: TRBV2; cdr3_aa: ASLGQGATIGYGYT
clone_size: .; j_call: TRBJ2-7; v_call: TRBV28; cdr3_aa: ASSFLKGPSYEQY
clone_size: .; j_call: TRBJ2-5; v_call: TRBV28; cdr3_aa: ASSLLGIQETQY
clone_size: .; j_call: TRBJ2-7; v_call: TRBV10-3; cdr3_aa: AISIETAYEQY
clone_size: .; j_call: TRBJ2-3; v_call: TRBV10-3; cdr3_aa: AISERTSGGGDTQY
clone_size: .; j_call: TRBJ2-5; v_call: TRBV2; cdr3_aa: ASSSLEGGYQETQY
clone_size: .; j_call: TRBJ2-7; v_call: TRBV9; cdr3_aa: ASSVGTGLSYEQY
clone_size: .; j_call: TRBJ2-1; v_call: TRBV28; cdr3_aa: ASSQGLSGEQF
clone_size: .; j_call: TRBJ2-1; v_call: TRBV6-6; cdr3_aa: ASSPASGNNEQF
clone_size: .; j_call: TRBJ2-7; v_call: TRBV13; cdr3_aa: ASSSDSYEQY
clone_size: .; j_call: TRBJ2-7; v_call: TRBV25-1; cdr3_aa: ASSEFRSYEQY
clone_size: .; j_call: TRBJ1-6; v_call: TRBV4-1; cdr3_aa: ASSQDARGYSPLH
clone_size: .; j_call: TRBJ2-7; v_call: TRBV28; cdr3_aa: ASSLWPGAYEQY
clone_size: .; j_call: TRBJ2-2; v_call: TRBV7-9; cdr3_aa: ASSSITGELF
clone_size: .; j_call: TRBJ2-1; v_call: TRBV15; cdr3_aa: ATSGLTSGRAYNEQF
clone_size: .; j_call: TRBJ2-7; v_call: TRBV27; cdr3_aa: ASSPGHSYEQY
clone_size: once; j_call: TRBJ2-7; v_call: TRBV5-1; cdr3_aa: ASSLGRGSYEQY